Following are 8 T cell receptor beta chains from one sample sequenced in a study of blood T cell repertoires in COVID-19. The repertoire was sequenced with immunoSEQ multiplex PCR; TCRdb's copy has only in-frame clones and lacks some. The sample gives fewer than 250,000 clones, 85% of which show up once; more than 6% is in the top ten. Sequencing used peripheral blood. The receptors originated from a woman in her sixties with active or convalescent COVID-19.

This chain links TRBV7-2 with TRBJ1-1; possible D gene TRBD1, 5 bases. The CDR3 runs to 13 residues. Germline V gene sequence: CDR1 SGHTA, CDR2 FQGNSA. V shed 3 bases and J shed 10 bases, with 15 bases lying between them. Here the CDR3 reads CASSLGTAWGAFF. For the CDR3, the DNA is TGTGCCAGCAGCTTGGGGACTGCCTGGGGAGCTTTCTTT.

The chain is built from TRBV5-1 and TRBJ1-3; D possibly corresponds to TRBD1 (5 bases). Germline V CDR1 and CDR2: SGHRS, YFSETQ. This CDR3 comprises 17 residues. V was pared by 0 bases and J by 2 bases, with 15 bases between. DNA of the CDR3: TGCGCCAGCAGCTTGGCCGCAGGGCCGAGGACTGGAAACACCATATATTTT. Residues: CASSLAAGPRTGNTIYF. Drawing the rest from reference TRBV5-1 and TRBJ1-3, the complete variable domain is KAGVTQTPRYLIKTRGQQVTLSCSPISGHRSVSWYQQTPGQGLQFLFEYFSETQRNKGNFPGRFSGRQFSNSRSEMNVSTLELGDSALYLCASSLAAGPRTGNTIYFGEGSWLTVV.

The rearrangement links TRBV5-4 to TRBJ2-2, with a weak D call TRBD2 (5 bases). The CDR3 loop spans 15 amino acids. Germline V gene lookup returns CDR1 SGHNT and CDR2 YYREEE (reference sequence). With 0 bases removed from V and 3 bases from J, the gap between germline ends came to 9 bases. The CDR3 coding sequence is TGTGCCAGCAGCTTGGCGGTGGGAGACACCGGGGAGCTGTTTTTT. As protein: CASSLAVGDTGELFF.

This chain uses TRBV19 with TRBJ2-3, with D possibly TRBD2 on 5 matching bases. The CDR3 consists of 11 residues. Trimming removed 5 bases at V and 6 bases at J, with 6 bases between. The germline CDR1 and CDR2 sequences are LNHDA and SQIVND (reference sequence). For the CDR3, the DNA is TGTGCCAGTAGTTCGGGGGATACGCAGTATTTT. The encoded protein is CASSSGDTQYF.

The chain carries TRBV16 and TRBJ2-1; TRBD1 aligns across 11 bases. CDR3 length equals 15 residues. Germline values: CDR1 KGHSY, CDR2 FQNENV. After removal of 1 base from V and 9 bases from J, the junction contained 5 bases not matched to a gene. CDR3 protein: CASSQLGQGVSEQFF. The CDR3 DNA follows: TGTGCCAGCAGCCAATTGGGACAGGGGGTTAGTGAGCAGTTCTTC.

The CDR3 sequence is CASSLGSYTEAFF. DNA for the CDR3: TGTGCCAGCAGCCTAGGATCCTACACTGAAGCTTTCTTT. The chain employs TRBV6-4 and TRBJ1-1; D uncertain. The V gene's germline CDR1 is MRHNA and CDR2 SNTAGT. V lost 6 bases to trimming and J lost 3 bases, with 11 bases between them. The CDR3 loop spans 13 amino acids.

This CDR3 is CASSLYRGEGTGELFF. The DNA of the CDR3 is TGTGCCAGCAGCCTCTACAGGGGAGAGGGGACCGGGGAGCTGTTTTTT. The chain couples TRBV14 to TRBJ2-2, with TRBD1 matching 7 bases. V lost 4 bases to trimming and J lost 5 bases; unmatched junction nucleotides: 10. This CDR3 region has 16 residues. Per germline, CDR1 SGHDN and CDR2 FVKESK.

The chain carries TRBV5-6 and TRBJ2-1; weak D call: TRBD1 (5 bases). V was clipped by 1 base and J by 7 bases, with 12 bases between them. Germline CDR1 reads SGHDT; CDR2 reads YYEEEE. CDR3 length: 14 residues. The CDR3 loop is CASSLTGLWNEQFF. DNA of the CDR3: TGTGCCAGCAGCTTGACAGGATTGTGGAATGAGCAGTTCTTC.